One sample yielded the 21 T cell receptor beta chains listed below, sequenced in a study of blood T cell repertoires in COVID-19. Clones were sequenced by immunoSEQ multiplex PCR, and TCRdb holds only the in-frame ones, with some missing. Here the sample spans approximately 70,000 clones, around 83% being singletons. Sequenced input: peripheral blood. The receptors shown here come from a man between 65 and 79 years old with active COVID-19.

This chain links TRBV5-1 with TRBJ2-7; the D is unclear. Germline V gene data show CDR1 as SGHRS and CDR2 as YFSETQ. Deletions cut 4 bases from V and 0 bases from J, with 11 bases between. CDR3 size: 14 residues. The CDR3 DNA sequence: TGCGCCAGCAGCCCCGGAGTGCCCTCCTACGAGCAGTACTTC. Amino acids: CASSPGVPSYEQYF.

About this clone itself: At one of its ends the junction is not consistent with the germline gene, which may arise from a read error. The CDR3 DNA reads TGCGCCAGCAGTTTGGGGGGGCGACAGAGAACAGATACGCAGTATTTT. It encodes CASSLGGRQRTDTQYF. V usage is TRBV5-1 and J usage is TRBJ2-3, with TRBD2 as a possible D gene (7 bases). Germline V gene lookup returns CDR1 SGHRS and CDR2 YFSETQ. CDR3 size: 16 residues.

The chain couples TRBV3-1 (or the pseudogene TRBV3-2) to TRBJ2-7, with a weak D call TRBD2 (6 bases). This CDR3 comprises 15 residues. Germline loops: CDR1 LGHDT, CDR2 YNNKEL (reference sequence). V lost 1 base and J 0 bases, leaving 10 bases between the germline ends. The CDR3 protein is CASSQGDSSSYEQYF. The CDR3 region has the DNA TGTGCCAGCAGCCAAGGGGACTCGAGCTCCTACGAGCAGTACTTC.

This chain joins TRBV7-2 and TRBJ1-1; D possibly corresponds to TRBD1 (5 bases). V lost 1 base to trimming and J lost 1 base, with 10 bases between them. Germline-derived CDR1 and CDR2 are SGHTA and FQGNSA. The CDR3 runs 15 residues. The CDR3 region is CASSLVAGRNTEAFF. The CDR3 DNA follows: TGTGCCAGCAGCTTAGTGGCGGGGCGGAACACTGAAGCTTTCTTT.

J is TRBJ2-3 and V is TRBV18; 11 nucleotides align to TRBD2. This CDR3 is built from 16 residues. CDR1 is KGHSH, CDR2 LQKENI, per germline. V trimming: 4 bases; J trimming: 2 bases; junction bases outside the gene matches: 5. The CDR3 nucleotides read TGTGCCAGCTCACGCCGACTAGCGGGGCCCACAGATACGCAGTATTTT. Translating it yields CASSRRLAGPTDTQYF.

The chain carries TRBV7-9 and TRBJ2-4; D is uncertain. Germline V CDR1 and CDR2: SEHNR, FQNEAQ (reference sequence). Trimming took 0 bases from V and 0 from J, leaving 6 bases between them. CDR3 size: 15 residues. For the CDR3, the DNA is TGTGCCAGCAGCTTAGCGGCGGTAGCCAAAAACATTCAGTACTTC. This encodes CASSLAAVAKNIQYF.

The chain carries TRBV7-3 and TRBJ2-6, with 7 positions matching TRBD1. The V gene end was trimmed by 5 bases and the J gene end by 0 bases; junction bases not matched to a gene: 10. This CDR3 has 18 amino acids. Germline V gives CDR1 SGHTA, CDR2 FQGTGA. As DNA, the CDR3 is TGTGCCAGCAGCCCCCAGGGGGAGTTACGCTCTGGGGCCAACGTCCTGACTTTC. As protein: CASSPQGELRSGANVLTF.

The chain is built from TRBV7-2 and TRBJ2-5, with 9 bases fitting TRBD2. The CDR3 length is 15 residues. Germline V gives CDR1 SGHTA, CDR2 FQGNSA. The V segment lost 6 bases and the J segment 5 bases; nucleotides outside the gene matches: 10. The CDR3 sequence: CASRTAGGPRETQYF. CDR3 coding DNA: TGTGCCAGCAGGACAGCGGGAGGCCCCCGGGAGACCCAGTACTTC. Full variable domain (rest looked up from reference TRBV7-2 and TRBJ2-5): GAGVSQSPSNKVTEKGKDVELRCDPISGHTALYWYRQSLGQGLEFLIYFQGNSAPDKSGLPSDRFSAERTGGSVSTLTIQRTQQEDSAVYLCASRTAGGPRETQYFGPGTRLLVL.

This chain connects TRBV27 to TRBJ2-3; D possibly corresponds to TRBD2 (6 bases). CDR1 is MNHEY and CDR2 is SMNVEV in the germline V gene (reference sequence). V shed 4 bases and J shed 4 bases, with 18 bases lying between them. This CDR3 contains 16 residues. CDR3 protein: CASSSPSGGLSDTQYF. The CDR3 coding sequence is TGTGCCAGCAGTTCCCCTTCTGGGGGGTTGTCAGATACGCAGTATTTT.

V usage is TRBV19 and J usage is TRBJ2-1; 7 nucleotides align to TRBD2. This CDR3 has 14 amino acids. V was pared by 6 bases and J by 8 bases, with 10 bases of the junction left unmatched. The V gene's germline CDR1 is LNHDA and CDR2 SQIVND (reference sequence). CDR3 sequence reads: CASSHDVAGDEQFF. The CDR3, as DNA: TGTGCCAGTAGCCACGATGTAGCGGGCGATGAGCAGTTCTTC.

This chain connects TRBV7-9 to TRBJ2-3; D remains ambiguous. The V gene lost 5 bases and the J gene lost 0 bases, with 12 bases spanning the gap. Germline CDR1 and CDR2: SEHNR and FQNEAQ (reference sequence). The CDR3 is made up of 15 amino acids. Written as DNA, the CDR3 is TGTGCCAGCAGCCCCCGGTTATCTAGCACAGATACGCAGTATTTT. It codes for CASSPRLSSTDTQYF.

The chain has TRBV7-3 and TRBJ2-7; D possibly corresponds to TRBD1 (5 bases). V was shortened by 0 bases and J by 3 bases, with 9 bases between the two germline ends. CDR3 size: 14 residues. Germline assignment: CDR1 SGHTA and CDR2 FQGTGA. As DNA, the CDR3 is TGTGCCAGCAGCTTAACGGCAGGGAACTACGAGCAGTACTTC. It codes for CASSLTAGNYEQYF.

The genes are TRBV28 and TRBJ2-7; TRBD2 aligns across 10 bases. Germline CDR1 and CDR2: MDHEN and SYDVKM. The CDR3 extends over 16 amino acids. The J segment lost 0 bases and the V segment lost 4 bases, leaving 6 bases of the junction unmatched. Written as DNA, the CDR3 is TGTGCCAGCAGTTCTAGCGGGAGAGCCACCTCCTACGAGCAGTACTTC. The encoded protein is CASSSSGRATSYEQYF.

The chain links TRBV11-3 to TRBJ2-1, with D possibly being TRBD2 (6 bases). This CDR3 is 15 amino acids long. Trimming removed 1 base from V and 5 bases from J, with 12 bases in between. Germline CDR1 and CDR2: SGHNT and YENEEA. CDR3 sequence reads: CASSLGGGTNNEQFF. The CDR3 DNA reads as TGTGCCAGCAGCTTAGGTGGCGGGACCAACAATGAGCAGTTCTTC.

A few counts support this clone. The rearrangement uses TRBV6-5 and TRBJ2-3; 7 nucleotides match TRBD1. Germline values: CDR1 MNHEY, CDR2 SVGAGI. The CDR3 sequence is 15 residues long. With V trimmed by 6 bases and J by 0 bases, 6 bases remained unmatched. The chain's CDR3 is CASSKTGQSTDTQYF. The CDR3 DNA reads as TGTGCCAGCAGCAAGACGGGACAGAGCACAGATACGCAGTATTTT.

This chain uses TRBV7-9 with TRBJ2-1, with TRBD2 matching over 13 bases. The germline gives CDR1 SEHNR, CDR2 FQNEAQ (reference sequence). The J segment lost 9 bases and the V segment lost 5 bases, leaving 10 bases of the junction unmatched. The CDR3 covers 16 residues. CDR3 sequence: CASSPPGLAGWGEQFF. In DNA form, the CDR3 reads TGTGCCAGCAGCCCCCCGGGACTAGCGGGATGGGGTGAGCAGTTCTTC.

The chain has TRBV24-1 and TRBJ2-1; TRBD2 matches at 10 bases. Germline assignment: CDR1 KGHDR and CDR2 SFDVKD. The CDR3 length is 16 residues. V lost 3 bases, J lost 8 bases, and 9 bases stayed unmatched. In DNA form, the CDR3 reads TGTGCCACCAGTGATCCCAGCGGGAGGGCCGGCGATGAGCAGTTCTTC. Amino acid sequence: CATSDPSGRAGDEQFF.

V and J are TRBV10-3 and TRBJ2-5; 8 positions match TRBD2. Germline V lookup: CDR1 ENHRY, CDR2 SYGVKD. This CDR3 is built from 15 residues. With 6 bases clipped from V and 2 bases from J, the junction kept 8 bases outside the gene matches. As DNA, the CDR3 is TGTGCCATCAGCCAACGGACTAGCCCACAAGAGACCCAGTACTTC. Its protein product is CAISQRTSPQETQYF.

The chain combines TRBV19 with TRBJ2-7, with 11 bases matching TRBD2. Losses at the gene ends were 3 bases for V and 2 bases for J; bases not matched to a gene: 0. Germline CDR1 and CDR2: LNHDA and SQIVND (reference sequence). The CDR3 length is 14 residues. The CDR3 nucleotides read TGTGCCAGTAGTATTAGCGGGAGGGCCTACGAGCAGTACTTC. Translation gives CASSISGRAYEQYF.

This clone was picked up one time. This chain joins TRBV19 and TRBJ2-4; TRBD1 might be the D (6 bases). CDR1 is LNHDA and CDR2 is SQIVND in the germline V gene (reference sequence). V lost 4 bases and J 1 base, leaving 8 bases between the germline ends. This CDR3 has 14 amino acids. This chain's CDR3 is CASSKGVAKNIQYF. CDR3 nucleotides: TGTGCCAGTAGTAAGGGGGTGGCCAAAAACATTCAGTACTTC.

This rearrangement joins TRBV6-5 to TRBJ2-7; D perhaps matches TRBD2 (5 bases). The CDR3 covers 15 residues. The V end lost 2 bases, the J end lost 2 bases, and 13 bases lay between the germline ends. The germline V gene has CDR1 MNHEY and CDR2 SVGAGI. The CDR3 is CASSYTRAAAYEQYF. The CDR3 region has the DNA TGTGCCAGCAGTTACACGCGGGCCGCCGCCTACGAGCAGTACTTC.